Below are 24 T cell receptor beta chains sequenced from a single sample in a study of patients and donors after allogeneic stem cell transplantation. MiXCR, run by TCRdb on the RT-PCR reads, gives a single entry per CDR3 protein. The table shows about 160,000 distinct CDR3 sequences, with about 24% occurring only once. Sequencing was performed on blood, either unsorted or a sorted T cell fraction (not recorded which). These receptors were obtained from a human donor who was either an allogeneic HSCT recipient or a stem cell or donor lymphocyte infusion donor (not recorded which). It is not recorded whose cells these are; they may come from a transplant donor.

V and J are TRBV5-1 and TRBJ1-1; possibly TRBD1 for D (5 bases). Germline V gene sequence: CDR1 SGHRS, CDR2 YFSETQ. The CDR3 spans 14 residues. The ends were cut back, 1 base at V and 6 bases at J, with 13 bases in the middle. The CDR3 is CASSLTQEGAEAFF. The DNA of the CDR3 is TGCGCCAGCAGCTTGACGCAGGAAGGGGCTGAAGCTTTCTTT.

V and J are TRBV6-5 and TRBJ2-1; D call uncertain. The CDR3 has 15 amino acids. Germline assignment: CDR1 MNHEY and CDR2 SVGAGI. V lost 6 bases, J lost 0 bases, and 12 bases lay in between. Here the CDR3 DNA reads TGTGCCAGCAGCCTTCAAATAGGCTCCTACAATGAGCAGTTCTTC. Translating it yields CASSLQIGSYNEQFF.

This chain links TRBV29-1 with TRBJ1-1; D perhaps matches TRBD1 (6 bases). Germline CDR1 reads SQVTM; CDR2 reads ANQGSEA. The ends were cut back, 4 bases at V and 0 bases at J, with 18 bases in the middle. The CDR3 runs to 16 residues. DNA of the CDR3: TGCAGCGTTGCGGGGGATCTTGACAGGTTGAACACTGAAGCTTTCTTT. It encodes CSVAGDLDRLNTEAFF.

This chain uses TRBV5-8 with TRBJ2-7, with 8 nucleotides matching TRBD1. The CDR3 is 13 residues long. CDR1 SGHTS and CDR2 YDEGEE come from the germline V gene. J lost 6 bases, V lost 6 bases, and 8 bases had no gene match. CDR3 nucleotides: TGTGCCAGCATCCAAAATACAGGGGGCGAGCAGTACTTC. It encodes CASIQNTGGEQYF. The whole variable domain, remainder taken from reference TRBV5-8 and TRBJ2-7, is EAGVTQSPTHLIKTRGQQATLRCSPISGHTSVYWYQQALGLGLQFLLWYDEGEERNRGNFPPRFSGRQFPNYSSELNVNALELEDSALYLCASIQNTGGEQYFGPGTRLTVT.

In its sample, this clonotype was seen a few times. The chain employs TRBV7-9 and TRBJ2-7; TRBD2 matches 11 bases. The CDR3 covers 17 residues. V trimming: 1 base; J trimming: 0 bases; junction bases outside the gene matches: 5. CDR1 SEHNR and CDR2 FQNEAQ come from the germline V gene (reference sequence). CDR3 amino acids: CASSLDRTSGYSYEQYF. CDR3 nucleotide sequence: TGTGCCAGCAGCTTAGATCGGACTAGCGGGTACTCCTACGAGCAGTACTTC.

The table lists this clonotype with a few counts. The chain couples TRBV30 to TRBJ1-3; no definite D call. Trimming took 0 bases from V and 1 from J, leaving 13 bases between them. CDR3 length: 16 residues. The V gene's germline CDR1 is GTSNPN and CDR2 SVGIG (reference sequence). As DNA, the CDR3 is TGTGCCTGGAGTGTAAATGGTCCGGAATCTGGAAACACCATATATTTT. This encodes CAWSVNGPESGNTIYF.

V usage is TRBV25-1 and J usage is TRBJ1-1, with 8 bases aligning to TRBD1. This CDR3 has 19 residues. V dropped 4 bases and J dropped 0; count of bases not matched to a gene: 16. Germline V lookup: CDR1 MGHDK, CDR2 SYGVNS. CDR3 protein: CASSAAPGQGSSLNTEAFF. In DNA, the CDR3 is TGTGCCAGCAGTGCTGCGCCAGGACAGGGCTCGAGCTTGAACACTGAAGCTTTCTTT.

This clonotype was detected a few times. The genes are TRBV20-1 and TRBJ1-2; TRBD1 might be the D (6 bases). Germline V gene data show CDR1 as DFQATT and CDR2 as SNEGSKA (reference sequence). V was cut by 4 bases and J by 2 bases, with 14 bases left in between. The CDR3 spans 14 residues. The CDR3 spells CSAIIAGQNYGYTF. The CDR3 region has the DNA TGCAGTGCTATTATAGCCGGACAGAACTATGGCTACACCTTC.

The gene calls are TRBV2 and TRBJ1-2, with D uncertain. There are 13 residues in the CDR3. V was shortened by 3 bases and J by 2 bases, with 7 bases between the two germline ends. Per the germline V gene, CDR1 is SNHLY and CDR2 is FYNNEI. DNA for the CDR3: TGTGCCAGCAGTGATAATTTCAACTATGGCTACACCTTC. Its translation is CASSDNFNYGYTF. Full variable domain (missing parts from reference TRBV2 and TRBJ1-2): EPEVTQTPSHQVTQMGQEVILRCVPISNHLYFYWYRQILGQKVEFLVSFYNNEISEKSEIFDDQFSVERPDGSNFTLKIRSTKLEDSAMYFCASSDNFNYGYTFGSGTRLTVV.

This clonotype was counted many times. The chain recombines TRBV5-1 with TRBJ1-5; a possible D gene is TRBD1 (5 bases). The CDR3 consists of 15 residues. Trimming removed 2 bases from V and 1 base from J, with 10 bases in between. The germline gives CDR1 SGHRS, CDR2 YFSETQ. In DNA form, the CDR3 reads TGCGCCAGCAGCTTCCAGGGAGGGAGCAATCAGCCCCAGCATTTT. It yields the protein CASSFQGGSNQPQHF.

J is TRBJ1-1 and V is TRBV5-1; 10 bases map to TRBD1. The CDR3 sequence is 17 residues long. Germline V lookup: CDR1 SGHRS, CDR2 YFSETQ. J was trimmed by 0 bases and V by 4 bases; bases with no gene match: 9. The CDR3 loop reads CASSPIRQGALNTEAFF. The CDR3 nucleotides are TGCGCCAGCAGCCCTATCCGACAGGGGGCTCTGAACACTGAAGCTTTCTTT.

Only a few counts were recorded for this clonotype. The chain couples TRBV29-1 to TRBJ1-2, with 9 bases matching TRBD1. The germline CDR1 and CDR2 sequences are SQVTM and ANQGSEA. The CDR3 consists of 13 residues. Losses at the gene ends were 6 bases for V and 5 bases for J; bases not matched to a gene: 7. This chain's CDR3 is CSVPGQGRYGYTF. CDR3 nucleotides: TGCAGCGTCCCCGGACAGGGGCGTTATGGCTACACCTTC.

V and J are TRBV27 and TRBJ2-7, with 10 bases identical to TRBD2. J gave up 3 bases and V 5 bases, and 10 bases lay outside the gene matches. Germline V CDR1 and CDR2: MNHEY, SMNVEV (reference sequence). This CDR3 spans 16 amino acids. The CDR3 here is CASSPRGLADVYEQYF. CDR3 coding DNA: TGTGCCAGCAGTCCCAGAGGACTAGCGGATGTCTACGAGCAGTACTTC.

This clonotype was detected a few times. An end of the junction does not agree with germline; a read error may underlie this. J is TRBJ2-2 and V is TRBV20-1; 9 nucleotides line up with TRBD2. The CDR3 contains 15 residues. Germline CDR1 and CDR2: DFQATT and SNEGSKA (reference sequence). The CDR3 nucleotides read TGTTCGGGGACTAGCCCTAATTCGAACACCGGGGAGCTGTTTTTT. This gives the protein CSGTSPNSNTGELFF.

This chain connects TRBV5-1 to TRBJ2-1, with 8 bases fitting TRBD1. CDR3 length: 15 residues. V lost 4 bases to trimming and J lost 4 bases; unmatched junction nucleotides: 7. Germline CDR1 reads SGHRS; CDR2 reads YFSETQ. The DNA for the CDR3 is TGCGCCAGCAGCCCCCGGACAGGGCCTTACAATGAGCAGTTCTTC. It translates to CASSPRTGPYNEQFF.

This sequence joins TRBV25-1 and TRBJ2-7, with D unclear. The CDR3 has 13 amino acids. Trimming removed 0 bases from V and 4 bases from J, with 7 bases in between. Germline CDR1 and CDR2: MGHDK and SYGVNS. The CDR3 nucleotides are TGTGCCAGCAGTGAATACGAAGGGTACGAGCAGTACTTC. Translating gives CASSEYEGYEQYF.

The chain carries TRBV5-1 and TRBJ2-1; tentatively, D is TRBD2 (7 bases). This CDR3 spans 17 amino acids. Germline CDR1 and CDR2: SGHRS and YFSETQ. V was shortened by 1 base and J by 7 bases, with 21 bases between the two germline ends. This chain's CDR3 is CASSLSGGGPWLNEQFF. CDR3 DNA sequence: TGCGCCAGCAGCTTGAGTGGCGGGGGCCCCTGGCTTAATGAGCAGTTCTTC.

This chain uses TRBV29-1 with TRBJ2-2; no firm D call. This CDR3 has 12 amino acids. Germline-derived CDR1 and CDR2 are SQVTM and ANQGSEA. V was pared by 2 bases and J by 3 bases, with 4 bases between. The CDR3 nucleotides read TGCAGCGTTGAACGGGACACCGGGGAGCTGTTTTTT. Translation gives CSVERDTGELFF.

In this sample, this clonotype turned up many times. The CDR3 loop is CAISQVDQPQHF. The CDR3 DNA sequence: TGTGCCATCAGTCAGGTGGATCAGCCCCAGCATTTT. V and J are TRBV10-3 and TRBJ1-5; D remains unclear. V was pared by 5 bases and J by 5 bases, with 7 bases between. The CDR3 length is 12 residues. The germline V gene encodes CDR1 ENHRY and CDR2 SYGVKD.

This clonotype is a singleton in its sample. The CDR3 carries no conserved terminal phenylalanine or tryptophan, so it likely arises from a read error. V gene TRBV10-3 combines with J gene TRBJ1-3; the D is unclear. Germline CDR1 ENHRY, CDR2 SYGVKD. CDR3 length: 16 residues. V lost 7 bases and J lost 4, with 20 bases in between. The CDR3 DNA sequence: TGTGCCATCACCTCCCCGGTCGCAGCGGGAGGAAACACCATATATTTG. It encodes CAITSPVAAGGNTIYL.

This clonotype turned up a few times. DNA for the CDR3: TGTGCCAGCAGTTATGAGTATGACACTGAAGCTTTCTTT. This gives the protein CASSYEYDTEAFF. J is TRBJ1-1 and V is TRBV6-5; no firm D call. The germline CDR1 and CDR2 sequences are MNHEY and SVGAGI. The CDR3 is 13 residues long. Trimming removed 3 bases from V and 3 bases from J, with 8 bases in between.

A few counts support this clonotype. The chain carries TRBV5-1 and TRBJ1-1; D is ambiguous. This CDR3 spans 13 amino acids. Germline values: CDR1 SGHRS, CDR2 YFSETQ. Between the trimmed V and J ends, which lost 6 bases and 1 base, there was a span of 10 bases. CDR3 region: CASTLTTNTEAFF. The CDR3 coding sequence is TGCGCCAGCACCCTGACAACGAACACTGAAGCTTTCTTT. The variable domain in full, with the rest retrieved from reference TRBV5-1 and TRBJ1-1, is KAGVTQTPRYLIKTRGQQVTLSCSPISGHRSVSWYQQTPGQGLQFLFEYFSETQRNKGNFPGRFSGRQFSNSRSEMNVSTLELGDSALYLCASTLTTNTEAFFGQGTRLTVV.

This clonotype was detected a few times. The chain joins TRBV20-1 to TRBJ1-1; possible D gene TRBD1, 5 bases. Germline V lookup: CDR1 DFQATT, CDR2 SNEGSKA (reference sequence). V lost 0 bases, J lost 10 bases, and 9 bases lay in between. This CDR3 is built from 11 residues. The CDR3 loop is CSAREVGVAFF. The CDR3, as DNA: TGCAGTGCTAGAGAAGTGGGGGTAGCTTTCTTT.

This clonotype was observed a handful of times. This chain uses TRBV6-1 with TRBJ1-4; no reliable D call. The CDR3 sequence is 14 residues long. CDR1 is MNHNS, CDR2 SASEGT, per germline. V was clipped by 2 bases and J by 8 bases, with 12 bases between them. The CDR3 DNA reads TGTGCCAGCAGTGAAATTCGCGGTCTGGAAAAACTGTTTTTT. Protein sequence: CASSEIRGLEKLFF.